Sequencing of this T cell receptor beta chain was carried out in a study of shared clonotypes between healthy human individuals (TCRdb year 2020). For the study in its entirety: A couple of women and three men aged 18 to 49 years were included in the cohort. Different laboratories and diverse techniques were used to prepare libraries and sequence TCR repertoires, to increase sequencing depth and limit assay-specific biases. For each donor, CD4 naive and CD4 memory were each run on three plates, CD8 naive on two plates, and CD8 memory on one plate. Per donor, leukapheresis produced somewhere between about 0.8 and 9 billion PBMCs. Blood TCR repertoires of 5 or 6 healthy adults were deeply sequenced to estimate repertoire size and the extent of clonotype sharing between individuals.

Donors were healthy HIV-negative adults with no recently reported acute infections or vaccinations. Every donor was a Caucasian adult residing in Nashville, Tennessee, USA. CD4+ T cells were enriched by magnetic negative selection; naive cells were then positively selected on CD45RA, and the negative fraction formed the memory subset. After blood collection by leukapheresis, PBMCs were isolated using Ficoll-Histopaque density gradient centrifugation and then cryopreserved in the vapor phase of liquid nitrogen. Purity and quantity of every magnetically sorted T cell population were checked by analytical flow cytometry. Genomic DNA was isolated from every sorted fraction and measured by UV absorbance on a Nanodrop 2000c. V is reduced by 3 bases and J by 2 bases, leaving a spacing of 11 bases between them. The CDR3 sequence holds 14 residues, the cysteine and phenylalanine included. The kept DNA is CDR3 alone, 42 bases in frame from the first base. CDR1 and CDR2 (ENHRY, SYGVKD) derive from the germline V gene.

As concerns this clone: No antigen is known for it. Base quality data are lacking; no much larger clone is found one base away.

Using the deep immunoSEQ assay, multiplex PCR amplified TCR CDR3 regions from genomic DNA. For each cell subset, the extracted genomic DNA was distributed evenly across all wells of several immunoSEQ 96-well plates, and each plate served as one replicate. For sorted subsets, each replicate PCR was loaded with about 0.2 ug genomic DNA, equivalent to 30,000 or so T cell genomes. Purified libraries were measured with a Qubit 3.0 fluorometer, size-checked on a Bioanalyzer 2100, and measured again with the KAPA Library Quantification kit. A separate single-read 150-cycle Illumina NextSeq 550 flow cell was used to sequence each immunoSEQ 96-well plate. The original methods were these. Because only junctional sequences without quality scores were contained in the immunoSEQ output, filtering matching that applied to full-length reads could not be performed. To assign V/J genes and CDR3, sequences were annotated against IMGT germline references using PyIR, a Python wrapper for IgBLAST v1.9. Reads were filtered out if the reads had weak V/J assignments (E-value above 1e-6), no CDR3, stop codons, out-of-frame junctions, or ambiguous translated residues. V3J clonotypes were defined as sequences sharing an identical inferred V gene, J gene, and CDR3 amino acid sequence. Percentage overlap between repertoires was calculated by dividing the number of shared unique clonotypes by the size of the smaller repertoire. RTK rarefaction, the Chao1 estimator, and Recon v2.1 estimates of unobserved clonotypes were used to assess repertoire richness. For all TCRbeta clonotypes obtained by the gDNA method from a few donors, generation probabilities were computed with OLGA. Not all clones reach the TCRdb copy of this immuneACCESS table, which keeps in-frame sequences only. Checked studies attribute under half of the gap to unresolved V genes and leave the rest unexplained. V, J and clone size were drawn from that table, and D and trimming were deduced from the DNA. For this sample the table gives approximately 620,000 clones, of which roughly 97% were detected only once. Jointly, the top ten make up 0.045% to 0.06% of the sample.

Overall results and qualifications from the work: Pairwise subsampling indicated that sequencing depth was expected to affect the degree of clonotype sharing among donors. Incomplete sequencing was indicated by rarefaction of sorted-subset datasets, despite the large sequencing depth. Sampling was restricted to blood, and TCR repertoires in tissue are likely to differ from TCR repertoires in blood. Naive subsets generally had larger estimated clonotype richness than memory subsets did. Because the study included a small number of donors, the genetic and exposure-history diversity represented was limited. Compared with non-shared clonotypes, the clonotypes found in all four sorted-subset donors had higher generation probabilities. Roughly 5% of naive CD4, around 3.6% of naive CD8, roughly 2.4% of memory CD4, and about 0.4% of memory CD8 clonotypes were shared across a few donors.

The sequencing sample was made of naive CD4+ T cells sorted from blood. The intended sense of this specimen's cell subset or site label: CD45RA+ positively selected. Here the chain combines TRBV10-3 and TRBJ2-7, with the D gene too uncertain to name. The receptor's source is a woman aged 25 to 39 in good health. The sequenced DNA: TGTGCCATCAGTGATGGGGTGGGCACCTACGAGCAGTACTTC. Translation gives CAISDGVGTYEQYF.